Listed here are 30 T cell receptor beta chains from one sample, sequenced in a study of blood T cell repertoires in COVID-19. Generated by immunoSEQ multiplex PCR, the TCRdb table keeps only in-frame clones and is missing some. The table has hundreds of thousands of clones, 75% to 90% seen once. Sequenced: PBMCs or T cells enriched from blood (not recorded which). These receptors were collected from a woman in her twenties or thirties with acute COVID-19.

V and J are TRBV4-1 and TRBJ2-2; D not certain. V shed 0 bases and J shed 3 bases, with 8 bases lying between them. Germline CDR1 is MGHRA and CDR2 is YSYEKL. This CDR3 region has 15 residues. The CDR3 sequence is CASSQEPQYTGELFF. DNA for the CDR3: TGCGCCAGCAGCCAAGAACCCCAGTACACCGGGGAGCTGTTTTTT.

This rearrangement joins TRBV6-5 to TRBJ2-1; maybe TRBD1 (6 bases). The V gene's germline CDR1 is MNHEY and CDR2 SVGAGI. This CDR3 spans 15 amino acids. Trimming pared 3 bases from V and 6 bases from J, leaving 15 bases between. The CDR3 nucleotides are TGTGCCAGCAGTTATGGGGGCGAGGGTCTCAATGAGCAGTTCTTC. Translated, it gives CASSYGGEGLNEQFF.

CDR3 protein: CASSQTVTSGRTNEQFF. CDR3 sequence (DNA): TGTGCCAGCAGCCAAACCGTGACTAGCGGGAGGACCAATGAGCAGTTCTTC. This chain uses TRBV7-2 with TRBJ2-1; 13 bases agree with TRBD2. Unmatched junction bases numbered 10, after V lost 5 bases and J lost 6 bases. The CDR3 loop spans 17 amino acids. Germline V gene sequence: CDR1 SGHTA, CDR2 FQGNSA.

The chain couples TRBV27 to TRBJ2-7, with D possibly being TRBD1 (7 bases). CDR3 length: 16 amino acids. Germline-derived CDR1 and CDR2 are MNHEY and SMNVEV (reference sequence). The V end lost 1 base, the J end lost 2 bases, and 15 bases lay between the germline ends. The CDR3 is CASSLLLAGGPYEQYF. DNA of the CDR3: TGTGCCAGCAGTTTATTGTTAGCAGGGGGGCCCTACGAGCAGTACTTC.

The chain links TRBV5-1 to TRBJ2-2; 11 positions match TRBD1. Trimming at V came to 4 bases and at J to 6 bases, leaving 5 bases not matched to a gene. The CDR3 has 15 residues. CDR1 is SGHRS and CDR2 is YFSETQ in the germline V gene. The CDR3 region is CASSIPGQGAGELFF. Written as DNA, the CDR3 is TGCGCCAGCAGCATACCGGGACAGGGGGCCGGGGAGCTGTTTTTT.

CDR3: CASSHTGTGVHEQYF. The CDR3 DNA sequence: TGCGCCAGCAGCCACACCGGGACAGGGGTTCACGAGCAGTACTTC. V is TRBV4-1 and J is TRBJ2-7; 10 positions match TRBD1. CDR1 MGHRA and CDR2 YSYEKL come from the germline V gene. The CDR3 covers 15 residues. Unmatched junction bases numbered 7, after V lost 3 bases and J lost 5 bases.

The J gene is TRBJ2-3, the V gene TRBV5-1; 7 nucleotides match TRBD1. The CDR3 loop spans 16 amino acids. Trimming at V came to 1 base and at J to 6 bases, leaving 11 bases not matched to a gene. Germline assignment: CDR1 SGHRS and CDR2 YFSETQ. CDR3 nucleotides: TGCGCCAGCAGCTTGAACAGGGGTCTCATGGGCGATACGCAGTATTTT. Amino acids: CASSLNRGLMGDTQYF.

This chain uses TRBV27 with TRBJ2-5; D gene ambiguous. The CDR3 loop spans 13 amino acids. Looked up from germline, CDR1 is MNHEY and CDR2 is SMNVEV (reference sequence). V shed 4 bases and J shed 4 bases, with 10 bases lying between them. CDR3: CASSYYTGETQYF. DNA of the CDR3: TGTGCCAGCAGTTATTATACGGGAGAGACCCAGTACTTC.

The V gene is TRBV5-1, the J gene TRBJ1-4; unclear D gene. The germline gives CDR1 SGHRS, CDR2 YFSETQ. Trimming left V 0 bases short and J 6 bases short, with 15 bases between. The CDR3 has 16 amino acids. CDR3 sequence: CASSLDPNASHEKLFF. As DNA, the CDR3 is TGCGCCAGCAGCTTGGACCCGAACGCGTCGCATGAAAAACTGTTTTTT. Filled out from reference TRBV5-1 and TRBJ1-4, the complete variable domain reads KAGVTQTPRYLIKTRGQQVTLSCSPISGHRSVSWYQQTPGQGLQFLFEYFSETQRNKGNFPGRFSGRQFSNSRSEMNVSTLELGDSALYLCASSLDPNASHEKLFFGSGTQLSVL.

The rearrangement joins TRBV28 to TRBJ2-7, with TRBD1 matching 9 bases. J lost 2 bases, V lost 3 bases, and 11 bases had no gene match. CDR1 and CDR2 (germline): MDHEN, SYDVKM. The CDR3 length is 17 residues. Written as DNA, the CDR3 is TGTGCCAGCAGTTTTGTAGGGACAGGGAATGTCGCCTACGAGCAGTACTTC. It yields the protein CASSFVGTGNVAYEQYF.

This clone was counted a single time. The V gene is TRBV2, the J gene TRBJ1-2; 8 nucleotides align to TRBD1. Trimming at V came to 2 bases and at J to 2 bases, leaving 4 bases not matched to a gene. The CDR3 totals 15 residues. From germline, CDR1 is SNHLY and CDR2 FYNNEI. This CDR3 is CASSEPDRGNYGYTF. As DNA, the CDR3 is TGTGCCAGCAGTGAACCCGACAGGGGCAACTATGGCTACACCTTC.

This clone was seen a single time. The chain combines TRBV29-1 with TRBJ1-2; D unclear. V was shortened by 2 bases and J by 5 bases, with 9 bases between the two germline ends. Germline V lookup: CDR1 SQVTM, CDR2 ANQGSEA. This CDR3 has 12 amino acids. This CDR3 reads CSVETNGYGYTF. CDR3 in DNA: TGCAGCGTTGAAACGAACGGTTATGGCTACACCTTC.

V is TRBV5-6 and J is TRBJ2-1, with TRBD1 identical over 7 bases. V lost 2 bases and J lost 6; bases outside the gene matches: 5. Germline lookup yields CDR1 SGHDT and CDR2 YYEEEE. The CDR3 loop spans 14 amino acids. CDR3 loop: CASSFFPGGNEQFF. The CDR3 DNA follows: TGTGCCAGCAGCTTTTTCCCAGGGGGCAATGAGCAGTTCTTC.

V and J are TRBV19 and TRBJ2-5; 7 bases line up with TRBD2. This CDR3 spans 12 amino acids. V shed 9 bases, J shed 1 base, and the junction held 2 bases outside the gene matches. Looked up from germline, CDR1 is LNHDA and CDR2 is SQIVND (reference sequence). CDR3 sequence reads: CASSGVQETQYF. The CDR3 nucleotides read TGTGCCAGCAGCGGGGTCCAAGAGACCCAGTACTTC.

The V call is TRBV27, the J call TRBJ2-5, with a tentative D call TRBD1 (5 bases). The CDR3 consists of 15 residues. Per germline, CDR1 MNHEY and CDR2 SMNVEV (reference sequence). Trimming left V 6 bases short and J 2 bases short, with 16 bases between. CDR3 amino acids: CASSSSGPSQETQYF. The CDR3 nucleotides are TGTGCCAGCAGCTCCTCAGGGCCCTCGCAAGAGACCCAGTACTTC.

This clone appeared once. The rearrangement links TRBV21-1 to TRBJ2-7; TRBD2 is the table's D call and was not checked against the DNA. TRBV21-1 is marked as a pseudogene. The CDR3 covers 20 residues. CDR3 sequence: CASSKRRCCGHILCSYEQYF. The CDR3 region has the DNA TGTGCCAGCAGCAAACGACGCTGTTGCGGTCACATCCTATGCTCCTACGAGCAGTACTTC.

CDR3 bases: TGTGCCAGCAGTTTGGGGGGTTCCTATGGCTACACCTTC. It translates to CASSLGGSYGYTF. J is TRBJ1-2 and V is TRBV28, with D possibly matching TRBD1 (5 bases). Germline CDR1 and CDR2: MDHEN and SYDVKM. This CDR3 has 13 amino acids. The ends were cut back, 3 bases at V and 4 bases at J, with 9 bases in the middle.

The CDR3 bases are TGTGCCAGCAGACGGACAGGCGTAGGGGGTTACGAGCAGTACTTC. Amino acid sequence: CASRRTGVGGYEQYF. The rearrangement links TRBV28 to TRBJ2-7, with TRBD1 identical over 7 bases. V was pared by 6 bases and J by 4 bases, with 12 bases of the junction left unmatched. The V gene's germline CDR1 is MDHEN and CDR2 SYDVKM. The CDR3 totals 15 residues.

This clone was seen only once. V gene TRBV29-1 combines with J gene TRBJ2-4; no firm D call. CDR1 is SQVTM and CDR2 is ANQGSEA in the germline V gene. The germline V and J ends were trimmed by 7 bases and 9 bases, with 13 bases remaining between them. The CDR3 totals 11 residues. CDR3 sequence (DNA): TGCAGCGCCGATGTCAGTACCATTCAGTACTTC. Translated, it gives CSADVSTIQYF.

Concerning this clone itself: Additional DNA sequences in this sample encode the identical CDR3. The V and J genes are TRBV2 and TRBJ1-1; 8 bases are shared with TRBD1. The CDR3 extends over 13 amino acids. The germline gives CDR1 SNHLY, CDR2 FYNNEI. V lost 6 bases to trimming and J lost 1 base; unmatched junction nucleotides: 1. CDR3 sequence (DNA): TGTGCCAGCAGCGGACAGGGGAACACTGAAGCTTTCTTT. This translates into CASSGQGNTEAFF.

V and J are TRBV6-1 and TRBJ1-4, with 8 bases identical to TRBD1. The germline V gene encodes CDR1 MNHNS and CDR2 SASEGT. Germline trimming cut 10 bases from V and 0 bases from J; bases unmatched to any gene: 4. This CDR3 has 14 residues. The CDR3 sequence: CATETGATNEKLFF. CDR3 DNA: TGTGCCACCGAGACAGGGGCAACTAATGAAAAACTGTTTTTT.

V is TRBV19 and J is TRBJ1-3, with D possibly TRBD1 on 5 matching bases. V lost 3 bases to trimming and J lost 0 bases, with 12 bases between them. This CDR3 has 16 amino acids. From germline, CDR1 is LNHDA and CDR2 SQIVND (reference sequence). This CDR3 is CASSITGTSSGNTIYF. In DNA, the CDR3 is TGTGCCAGTAGTATTACAGGAACAAGCTCTGGAAACACCATATATTTT.

This clone appeared once. The rearrangement uses TRBV18 and TRBJ1-1, with D possibly matching TRBD1 (5 bases). The germline V gene encodes CDR1 KGHSH and CDR2 LQKENI. CDR3 size: 14 residues. Trimming took off 3 bases at V and 0 bases at J, with 8 bases between the two ends. The CDR3 protein is CASSPTDMNTEAFF. The CDR3 nucleotides are TGTGCCAGCTCACCGACAGACATGAACACTGAAGCTTTCTTT.

This clone appeared once. The CDR3, as DNA: TGTGCCAGCAGCGGCGCTAGCGGGGGTTCCCTTCGCACAGATACGCAGTATTTT. Its protein is CASSGASGGSLRTDTQYF. The rearrangement joins TRBV9 to TRBJ2-3, with 10 bases identical to TRBD2. CDR1 and CDR2 from the germline V gene are SGDLS and YYNGEE. Germline trimming cut 3 bases from V and 1 base from J; bases unmatched to any gene: 11. The length of the CDR3 is 18 residues.

This clone turned up a few times. In the same sample, other DNA sequences code for this CDR3. The rearrangement links TRBV11-2 to TRBJ1-2; D is possibly TRBD1 (5 bases). Germline lookup yields CDR1 SGHAT and CDR2 FQNNGV. The length of the CDR3 is 12 residues. The V and J ends lost 3 bases and 7 bases respectively, with 9 bases between them. The CDR3, as DNA: TGTGCCAGCAGCTTGCCAGGGCCTGGCTACACCTTC. This sequence encodes CASSLPGPGYTF.

V is TRBV7-9 and J is TRBJ1-4, with 9 bases matching TRBD1. This CDR3 has 16 amino acids. Trimming cost V 5 bases and J 0 bases; bases outside gene matches: 4. Germline V gene lookup returns CDR1 SEHNR and CDR2 FQNEAQ (reference sequence). The CDR3 coding sequence is TGTGCCAGCAGCCTACAGGGGGCGGCAACTAATGAAAAACTGTTTTTT. Translating gives CASSLQGAATNEKLFF.

V usage is TRBV19 and J usage is TRBJ1-4; 7 bases line up with TRBD1. Trimming at V came to 6 bases and at J to 4 bases, leaving 5 bases not matched to a gene. The length of the CDR3 is 14 residues. Germline-derived CDR1 and CDR2 are LNHDA and SQIVND (reference sequence). The CDR3, as DNA: TGTGCCAGTAGCCCCGACAGGGATAATGAAAAACTGTTTTTT. Translation gives CASSPDRDNEKLFF.

This clone was observed a single time. This chain joins TRBV5-1 and TRBJ1-2; weak D call: TRBD1 (6 bases). The V and J ends lost 0 bases and 8 bases respectively, with 17 bases between them. The germline gives CDR1 SGHRS, CDR2 YFSETQ. The CDR3 loop spans 15 amino acids. The CDR3 coding sequence is TGCGCCAGCAGCTTGGACCTCTCGTCAGGGGAGGGCTACACCTTC. Residues: CASSLDLSSGEGYTF. Variable domain in full (rest from reference TRBV5-1 and TRBJ1-2): KAGVTQTPRYLIKTRGQQVTLSCSPISGHRSVSWYQQTPGQGLQFLFEYFSETQRNKGNFPGRFSGRQFSNSRSEMNVSTLELGDSALYLCASSLDLSSGEGYTFGSGTRLTVV.

The V and J genes are TRBV29-1 and TRBJ2-2; D call uncertain. The V and J ends lost 5 bases and 4 bases respectively, with 14 bases between them. CDR3 length: 14 residues. Germline V lookup: CDR1 SQVTM, CDR2 ANQGSEA. The CDR3 bases are TGCAGCGTTCCCCCTCTTAGTGGCACCGGGGAGCTGTTTTTT. Translated, it gives CSVPPLSGTGELFF.

The table lists this clone with many counts. The chain is built from TRBV6-4 and TRBJ2-1; 13 nucleotides align to TRBD2. The germline V gene has CDR1 MRHNA and CDR2 SNTAGT. The CDR3 has 15 amino acids. V trimming: 5 bases; J trimming: 5 bases; junction bases outside the gene matches: 3. The CDR3 here is CASSSGTSGDNEQFF. In nucleotides, the CDR3 is TGTGCCAGCAGTTCCGGGACTAGCGGGGACAATGAGCAGTTCTTC.